Below, 26 T cell receptor beta chains from the same sample are listed, as sequenced in a study of blood T cell repertoires in COVID-19. Sequencing was performed with immunoSEQ multiplex PCR; in TCRdb, only in-frame clones are kept and a portion is missing. Of approximately 140,000 clones listed, about 86% were seen once; the top ten hold about 3.5%. Sequenced input: peripheral blood. The receptors here all came from a man between 65 and 80 years old with acute or convalescent COVID-19.

In the case of this clone: At the DNA level, this CDR3 is encoded by other sequences in the same sample as well. The chain is built from TRBV29-1 and TRBJ1-4; D uncertain. The V gene's germline CDR1 is SQVTM and CDR2 ANQGSEA. This CDR3 has 13 amino acids. Trimming took 6 bases from V and 4 from J, leaving 12 bases between them. The CDR3 DNA follows: TGCAGCGTGGGGAGGGCGGGTAATGAAAAACTGTTTTTT. This gives the protein CSVGRAGNEKLFF.

The rearrangement uses TRBV7-2 and TRBJ2-1, with 10 nucleotides matching TRBD2. The CDR3 spans 15 residues. V dropped 2 bases and J dropped 3; count of bases not matched to a gene: 1. CDR1 is SGHTA and CDR2 is FQGNSA in the germline V gene. The CDR3 DNA reads TGTGCCAGCAGCTTAAGACTAGCGGGCTACAATGAGCAGTTCTTC. Protein sequence: CASSLRLAGYNEQFF.

The chain has TRBV30 and TRBJ1-6; TRBD1 is a possible D gene (6 bases). The CDR3 has 14 residues. V was shortened by 1 base and J by 7 bases, with 11 bases between the two germline ends. The germline V gene encodes CDR1 GTSNPN and CDR2 SVGIG (reference sequence). CDR3 nucleotides: TGTGCCTGGAGTGCAGGACAGACCAATTCACCCCTCCACTTT. It encodes CAWSAGQTNSPLHF. The full variable domain, with the rest looked up from reference TRBV30 and TRBJ1-6, is SQTIHQWPATLVQPVGSPLSLECTVEGTSNPNLYWYRQAAGRGLQLLFYSVGIGQISSEVPQNLSASRPQDRQFILSSKKLLLSDSGFYLCAWSAGQTNSPLHFGNGTRLTVT.

This chain connects TRBV28 to TRBJ2-7, with D unresolved. Germline loops: CDR1 MDHEN, CDR2 SYDVKM. V was shortened by 5 bases and J by 0 bases, with 14 bases between the two germline ends. This CDR3 is 15 amino acids long. The CDR3 loop reads CASSGRRESSYEQYF. For the CDR3, the DNA is TGTGCCAGCAGTGGCCGGAGAGAGAGCTCCTACGAGCAGTACTTC.

This chain joins TRBV9 and TRBJ1-3; the D is unclear. Germline V gene lookup returns CDR1 SGDLS and CDR2 YYNGEE. V lost 1 base and J 4 bases, leaving 9 bases between the germline ends. CDR3 length equals 14 residues. CDR3 sequence (DNA): TGTGCCAGCAGCGTACTCAGTTCCGGAAACACCATATATTTT. Protein: CASSVLSSGNTIYF.

The CDR3 reads CASSRTGNTGELFF. CDR3 in DNA: TGTGCCAGCAGCCGGACAGGGAACACCGGGGAGCTGTTTTTT. This chain uses TRBV9 with TRBJ2-2; 7 bases align to TRBD1. This CDR3 is built from 14 residues. The germline CDR1 and CDR2 sequences are SGDLS and YYNGEE. The trim removed 4 bases at V and 1 base at J, leaving 1 base unmatched.

The CDR3 DNA follows: TGTGCCAGTAGTATTGAAGCAAGCTCCTACAATGAGCAGTTCTTC. Translation: CASSIEASSYNEQFF. The chain is built from TRBV19 and TRBJ2-1; D remains ambiguous. Per the germline V gene, CDR1 is LNHDA and CDR2 is SQIVND (reference sequence). This CDR3 is 15 amino acids long. The V gene lost 3 bases and the J gene lost 0 bases, with 9 bases spanning the gap.

V usage is TRBV11-3 and J usage is TRBJ1-1, with a weak D call TRBD1 (5 bases). The CDR3 runs to 12 residues. Looked up from germline, CDR1 is SGHNT and CDR2 is YENEEA. The V gene lost 5 bases and the J gene lost 7 bases, with 11 bases spanning the gap. For the CDR3, the DNA is TGTGCCAGCAGCATGGACATGGGTGAAGCTTTCTTT. This gives the protein CASSMDMGEAFF.

The chain is built from TRBV11-2 and TRBJ1-5; D is undetermined. The CDR3 runs 14 residues. Deletions cut 3 bases from V and 4 bases from J, with 10 bases between. Germline V gene data show CDR1 as SGHAT and CDR2 as FQNNGV. CDR3 nucleotide sequence: TGTGCCAGCAGCTTGGTCGGGAGGAATCAGCCCCAGCATTTT. Amino acid sequence: CASSLVGRNQPQHF.

The V gene is TRBV5-1, the J gene TRBJ1-1; D possibly corresponds to TRBD1 (5 bases). V lost 1 base to trimming and J lost 5 bases, with 18 bases between them. CDR3 length: 16 residues. Germline assignment: CDR1 SGHRS and CDR2 YFSETQ. This CDR3 reads CASSLWGRESWTEAFF. In DNA, the CDR3 is TGCGCCAGCAGCTTGTGGGGCAGGGAAAGTTGGACTGAAGCTTTCTTT.

The chain joins TRBV18 to TRBJ1-1; TRBD1 might be the D (6 bases). V shed 2 bases and J shed 7 bases, with 17 bases lying between them. The CDR3 extends over 15 amino acids. CDR1 is KGHSH, CDR2 LQKENI, per germline. The CDR3 sequence is CASSPNTGQIFEAFF. The CDR3 DNA is TGTGCCAGCTCACCAAACACAGGACAGATTTTTGAAGCTTTCTTT.

This rearrangement joins TRBV7-2 to TRBJ1-1; D is perhaps TRBD1 (5 bases). The germline CDR1 and CDR2 sequences are SGHTA and FQGNSA. The ends were cut back, 0 bases at V and 1 base at J, with 12 bases in the middle. The CDR3 is 16 amino acids. The CDR3 coding sequence is TGTGCCAGCAGCTTAGCACAGGTTGGGCCGAACACTGAAGCTTTCTTT. As protein: CASSLAQVGPNTEAFF.

V and J are TRBV5-5 and TRBJ2-5, with 9 nucleotides matching TRBD1. J was trimmed by 7 bases and V by 0 bases; bases with no gene match: 13. The CDR3 has 17 amino acids. In germline, CDR1 is SGHKS, CDR2 YYEKEE (reference sequence). The DNA of the CDR3 is TGTGCCAGCAGCTTGGCCGGGGGACAGGGCCTAGGAGGGACCCAGTACTTC. Amino acid sequence: CASSLAGGQGLGGTQYF. Full variable domain (missing parts from reference TRBV5-5 and TRBJ2-5): DAGVTQSPTHLIKTRGQQVTLRCSPISGHKSVSWYQQVLGQGPQFIFQYYEKEERGRGNFPDRFSARQFPNYSSELNVNALLLGDSALYLCASSLAGGQGLGGTQYFGPGTRLLVL.

The chain couples TRBV18 to TRBJ2-2; tentative D call: TRBD2 (6 bases). Per the germline V gene, CDR1 is KGHSH and CDR2 is LQKENI. The CDR3 runs to 18 residues. With 3 bases removed from V and 0 bases from J, the gap between germline ends came to 17 bases. The CDR3, as DNA: TGTGCCAGCTCACCCACGAGGGTGGCGGGATCGAACACCGGGGAGCTGTTTTTT. Protein product: CASSPTRVAGSNTGELFF.

The chain recombines TRBV27 with TRBJ2-1; D is perhaps TRBD2 (6 bases). There are 16 residues in the CDR3. The V end lost 3 bases, the J end lost 3 bases, and 15 bases lay between the germline ends. Germline CDR1 MNHEY, CDR2 SMNVEV (reference sequence). In nucleotides, the CDR3 is TGTGCCAGCAGTTTCGGGGGAACTGGCTTCTACAATGAGCAGTTCTTC. Amino acids: CASSFGGTGFYNEQFF.

This clone appeared once. This CDR3 reads CASSYHAGSNEKLFF. In DNA, the CDR3 is TGTGCCAGCAGCTACCATGCAGGTTCAAATGAAAAACTGTTTTTT. This rearrangement joins TRBV9 to TRBJ1-4, with no clear D. V was shortened by 4 bases and J by 5 bases, with 15 bases between the two germline ends. The germline V gene encodes CDR1 SGDLS and CDR2 YYNGEE. CDR3 size: 15 residues.

This rearrangement joins TRBV29-1 to TRBJ1-1; 9 bases line up with TRBD1. The CDR3 is 17 residues long. Looked up from germline, CDR1 is SQVTM and CDR2 is ANQGSEA. With V trimmed by 4 bases and J by 0 bases, 12 bases remained unmatched. CDR3 amino acids: CSVGPRTGAFMNTEAFF. CDR3 nucleotide sequence: TGCAGCGTTGGACCGCGGACAGGGGCCTTCATGAACACTGAAGCTTTCTTT.

This chain connects TRBV19 to TRBJ2-7; TRBD1 aligns across 10 bases. The CDR3 has 14 amino acids. Germline lookup yields CDR1 LNHDA and CDR2 SQIVND (reference sequence). Trimming removed 3 bases from V and 2 bases from J; junction bases left unmatched: 1. The CDR3 spells CASSIGTGAYEQYF. The CDR3 coding sequence is TGTGCCAGTAGTATCGGGACAGGGGCCTACGAGCAGTACTTC.

J is TRBJ2-2 and V is TRBV5-1, with a weak D call TRBD2 (6 bases). The V end was cut by 2 bases, the J end by 3 bases, with 14 bases between. Germline V gene data show CDR1 as SGHRS and CDR2 as YFSETQ. The CDR3 spans 16 residues. The CDR3 protein is CASSFKASAYTGELFF. The CDR3 DNA reads TGCGCCAGCAGCTTTAAGGCTAGCGCGTACACCGGGGAGCTGTTTTTT.

This chain connects TRBV7-2 to TRBJ2-1; D unclear. Trimming pared 5 bases from V and 9 bases from J, leaving 17 bases between. This CDR3 region has 14 residues. Germline V gene data show CDR1 as SGHTA and CDR2 as FQGNSA. The CDR3 nucleotides are TGTGCCAGCAGCGCTTCGCCTCCAGGTGGTGAGCAGTTCTTC. Translation: CASSASPPGGEQFF.

The rearrangement uses TRBV28 and TRBJ1-2; tentatively, D is TRBD1 (5 bases). The CDR3 spans 12 residues. CDR1 and CDR2 from the germline V gene are MDHEN and SYDVKM. V lost 2 bases, J lost 5 bases, and 6 bases lay in between. The DNA for the CDR3 is TGTGCCAGCAGTTTAGACAGATATGGCTACACCTTC. This encodes CASSLDRYGYTF.

The chain joins TRBV5-4 to TRBJ2-7; tentatively, D is TRBD2 (6 bases). The CDR3 covers 14 residues. V lost 2 bases to trimming and J lost 2 bases, with 11 bases between them. In germline, CDR1 is SGHNT, CDR2 YYREEE (reference sequence). CDR3 residues: CASSLTGAPYEQYF. The DNA of the CDR3 is TGTGCCAGCAGCTTAACGGGAGCCCCCTACGAGCAGTACTTC.

The V and J genes are TRBV19 and TRBJ2-7, with TRBD2 matching 7 bases. The CDR3 runs 12 residues. CDR1 and CDR2 from the germline V gene are LNHDA and SQIVND (reference sequence). V lost 10 bases, J lost 6 bases, and 9 bases stayed unmatched. The CDR3: CATSDWGGEQYF. The DNA for the CDR3 is TGTGCCACCTCGGACTGGGGGGGCGAGCAGTACTTC.

The V gene is TRBV5-1, the J gene TRBJ2-3; the D gene is possibly TRBD1 (6 bases). CDR1 is SGHRS, CDR2 YFSETQ, per germline. The CDR3 extends over 16 amino acids. V lost 0 bases, J lost 2 bases, and 13 bases lay in between. CDR3 nucleotides: TGCGCCAGCAGCTTGGAAGCGACAGGACCCACAGATACGCAGTATTTT. This codes for CASSLEATGPTDTQYF.

V and J are TRBV6-1 and TRBJ2-7; 9 nucleotides line up with TRBD1. The CDR3 has 16 residues. Germline values: CDR1 MNHNS, CDR2 SASEGT. The V segment lost 2 bases and the J segment 3 bases; nucleotides outside the gene matches: 8. This chain's CDR3 is CASSEILGTGIYEQYF. The CDR3 nucleotides read TGTGCCAGCAGTGAAATCTTGGGGACAGGGATCTACGAGCAGTACTTC.

The J gene is TRBJ2-4, the V gene TRBV6-1, with 9 bases lining up with TRBD2. This CDR3 has 19 amino acids. V was clipped by 1 base and J by 0 bases; unmatched bases: 10. Germline lookup yields CDR1 MNHNS and CDR2 SASEGT. The CDR3 DNA sequence: TGTGCCAGCAGTGAAGGCTCTAGCGGGGAGGTGCGAGCCAAAAACATTCAGTACTTC. Translated: CASSEGSSGEVRAKNIQYF.